The source of this TCR beta chain is a study of glioma-infiltrating T cells. Study-level points and caveats: Tissue-blood divergence was below expectation in non-neoplastic patients, above in gliomas.

TCR alpha and beta CDR3 regions were amplified from RNA using iRepertoire nested multiplex PCR. TCRdb re-derived calls from the multiplex PCR reads in MiXCR, one entry per CDR3 protein. The profile covers more than 300,000 distinct CDR3 sequences, with about 40% appearing a single time and more than 10% taken by the ten largest. Trimming left V 5 bases short and J 8 bases short, with 12 bases between. CDR3 length: 12 amino acids. Germline V CDR1 and CDR2: SGHTA, FQGNSA. A remark on this clonotype: What it recognizes is unknown.

Material: glioma tissue, nonneoplastic brain tissue, or PBMCs (not recorded which). The chain carries TRBV7-2 and TRBJ1-2; D gene uncertain. The TCR was taken from a human donor with low-grade glioma or glioblastoma, undergoing nonglioma brain surgery, or in good health (not recorded which). CDR3 amino acids: CASSHDGWGYTF. The CDR3 nucleotides read TGTGCCAGCAGCCATGATGGGTGGGGCTACACCTTC. The full variable domain, its missing parts supplied by reference TRBV7-2 and TRBJ1-2, is GAGVSQSPSNKVTEKGKDVELRCDPISGHTALYWYRQSLGQGLEFLIYFQGNSAPDKSGLPSDRFSAERTGGSVSTLTIQRTQQEDSAVYLCASSHDGWGYTFGSGTRLTVV.